Described below is a single T cell receptor (beta chain) sequence and its context. This specimen belongs to a study of shared T cell receptors in the human thymus. The trim removed 2 bases at V and 9 bases at J, leaving 16 bases unmatched. The CDR3 runs to 18 residues. The germline gives CDR1 SEHNR, CDR2 FQNEAQ (reference sequence). TCRdb keeps only in-frame clones here, not all; method: immunoSEQ multiplex PCR. The data show about 400,000 clones, with around 95% seen just once and around 0.019% held by the top ten. The receptor was isolated from a human donor. The rearrangement joins TRBV7-9 to TRBJ2-1; 10 bases align to TRBD2. Sequenced sample: thymocytes. CDR3 coding DNA: TGTGCCAGCAGCTTAAAGCGGGAGGGCTTCGTCGGGGCAGGTGAGCAGTTCTTC. Its translation: CASSLKREGFVGAGEQFF.